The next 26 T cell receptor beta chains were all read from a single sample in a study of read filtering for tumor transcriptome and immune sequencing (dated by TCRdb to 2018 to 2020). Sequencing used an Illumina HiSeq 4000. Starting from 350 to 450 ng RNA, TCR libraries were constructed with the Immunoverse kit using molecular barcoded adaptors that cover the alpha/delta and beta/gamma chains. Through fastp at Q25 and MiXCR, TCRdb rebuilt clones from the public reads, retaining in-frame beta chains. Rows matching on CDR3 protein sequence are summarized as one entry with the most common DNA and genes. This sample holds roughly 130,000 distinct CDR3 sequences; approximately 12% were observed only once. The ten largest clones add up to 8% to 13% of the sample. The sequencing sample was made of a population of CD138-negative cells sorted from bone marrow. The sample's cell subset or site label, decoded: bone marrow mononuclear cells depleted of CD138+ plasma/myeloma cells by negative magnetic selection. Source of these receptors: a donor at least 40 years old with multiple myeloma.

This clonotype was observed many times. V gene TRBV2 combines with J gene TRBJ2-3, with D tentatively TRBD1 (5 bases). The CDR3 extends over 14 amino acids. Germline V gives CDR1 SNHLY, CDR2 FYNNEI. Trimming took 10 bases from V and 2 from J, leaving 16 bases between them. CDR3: CATTMGPSTDTQYF. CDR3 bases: TGTGCCACCACGATGGGGCCTTCCACAGATACGCAGTATTTT.

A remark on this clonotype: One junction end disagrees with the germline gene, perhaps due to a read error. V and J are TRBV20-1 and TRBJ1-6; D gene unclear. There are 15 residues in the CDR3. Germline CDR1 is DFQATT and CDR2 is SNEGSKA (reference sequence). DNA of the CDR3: TGCAGTGCCAGAGATTACGGGCATAGGAGTTCACCCCTCCACTTT. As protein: CSARDYGHRSSPLHF.

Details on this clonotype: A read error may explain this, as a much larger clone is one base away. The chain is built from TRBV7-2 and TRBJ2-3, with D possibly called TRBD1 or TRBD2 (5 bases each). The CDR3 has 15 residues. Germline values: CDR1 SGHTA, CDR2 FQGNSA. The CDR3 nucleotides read TGTGCCGGCAGCTTGTTGAGGGGTCCCCAGGATACGCAGTATTTT. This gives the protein CAGSLLRGPQDTQYF.

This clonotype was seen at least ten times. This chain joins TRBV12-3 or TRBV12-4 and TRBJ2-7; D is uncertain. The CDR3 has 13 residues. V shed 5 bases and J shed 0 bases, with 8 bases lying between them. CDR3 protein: CASSPPVSYEQYF. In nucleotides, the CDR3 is TGTGCCAGCAGTCCTCCAGTCTCCTACGAGCAGTACTTC.

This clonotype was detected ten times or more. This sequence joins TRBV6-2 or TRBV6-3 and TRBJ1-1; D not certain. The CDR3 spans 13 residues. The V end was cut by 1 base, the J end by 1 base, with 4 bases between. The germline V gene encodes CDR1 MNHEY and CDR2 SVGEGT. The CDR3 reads CASSYWGNTEAFF. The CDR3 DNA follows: TGTGCCAGCAGTTACTGGGGGAACACTGAAGCTTTCTTT.

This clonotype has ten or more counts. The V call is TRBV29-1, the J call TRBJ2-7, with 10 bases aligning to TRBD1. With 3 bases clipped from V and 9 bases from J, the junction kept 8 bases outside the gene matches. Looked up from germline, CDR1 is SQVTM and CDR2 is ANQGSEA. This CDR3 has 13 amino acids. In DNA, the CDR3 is TGCAGCGTTGAGTCCCGGGACAGGGGCGGGCAGTACTTC. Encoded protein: CSVESRDRGGQYF.

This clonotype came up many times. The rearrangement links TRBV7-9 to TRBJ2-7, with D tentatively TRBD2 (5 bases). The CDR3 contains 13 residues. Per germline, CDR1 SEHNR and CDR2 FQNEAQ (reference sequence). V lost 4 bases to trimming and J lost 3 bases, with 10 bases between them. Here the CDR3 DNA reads TGTGCCAGCAGCTCCGGGATCTACTACGAGCAGTACTTC. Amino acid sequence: CASSSGIYYEQYF. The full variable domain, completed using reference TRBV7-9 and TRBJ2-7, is DTGVSQNPRHKITKRGQNVTFRCDPISEHNRLYWYRQTLGQGPEFLTYFQNEAQLEKSRLLSDRFSAERPKGSFSTLEIQRTEQGDSAMYLCASSSGIYYEQYFGPGTRLTVT.

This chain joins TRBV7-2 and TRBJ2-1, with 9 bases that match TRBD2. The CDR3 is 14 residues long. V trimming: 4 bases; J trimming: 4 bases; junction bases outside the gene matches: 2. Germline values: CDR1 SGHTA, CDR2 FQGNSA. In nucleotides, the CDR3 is TGTGCCAGCAGCTCAAGCGGGGGGTACAATGAGCAGTTCTTC. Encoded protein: CASSSSGGYNEQFF. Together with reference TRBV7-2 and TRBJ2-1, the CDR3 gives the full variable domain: GAGVSQSPSNKVTEKGKDVELRCDPISGHTALYWYRQSLGQGLEFLIYFQGNSAPDKSGLPSDRFSAERTGGSVSTLTIQRTQQEDSAVYLCASSSSGGYNEQFFGPGTRLTVL.

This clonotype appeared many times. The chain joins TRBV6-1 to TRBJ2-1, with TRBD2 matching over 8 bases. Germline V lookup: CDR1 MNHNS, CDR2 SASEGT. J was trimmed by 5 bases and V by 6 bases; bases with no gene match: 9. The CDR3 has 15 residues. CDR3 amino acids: CASRPVERGNNEQFF. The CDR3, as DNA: TGTGCCAGCAGACCCGTGGAGCGGGGGAACAATGAGCAGTTCTTC.

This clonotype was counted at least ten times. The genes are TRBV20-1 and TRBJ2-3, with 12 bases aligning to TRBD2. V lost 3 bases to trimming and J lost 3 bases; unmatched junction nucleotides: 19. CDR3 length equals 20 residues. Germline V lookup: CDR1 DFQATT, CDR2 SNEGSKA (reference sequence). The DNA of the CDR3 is TGCAGTGCTAGCGAAGTTGGGGCTAGCGGGGGGGCCAGGGGTACAGATACGCAGTATTTT. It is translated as CSASEVGASGGARGTDTQYF.

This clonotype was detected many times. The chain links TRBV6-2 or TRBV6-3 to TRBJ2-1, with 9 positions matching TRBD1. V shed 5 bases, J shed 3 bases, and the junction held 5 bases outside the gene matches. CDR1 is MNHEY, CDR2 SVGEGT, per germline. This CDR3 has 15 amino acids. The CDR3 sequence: CASSPLDRGYNEQFF. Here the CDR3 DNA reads TGTGCCAGCAGTCCCCTGGACAGGGGCTACAATGAGCAGTTCTTC.

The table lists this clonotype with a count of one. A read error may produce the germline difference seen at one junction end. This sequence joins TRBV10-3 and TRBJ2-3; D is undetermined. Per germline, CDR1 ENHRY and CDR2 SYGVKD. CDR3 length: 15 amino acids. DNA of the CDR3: TGTGCCATCAGGTCTGGAACAGAGAGCACAGAAACGCAGTATTTT. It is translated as CAIRSGTESTETQYF.

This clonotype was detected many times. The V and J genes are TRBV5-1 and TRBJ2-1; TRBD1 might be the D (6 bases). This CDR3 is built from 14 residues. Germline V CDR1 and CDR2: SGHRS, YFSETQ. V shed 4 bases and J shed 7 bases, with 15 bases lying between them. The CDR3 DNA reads TGCGCCAGCAGCGGGGGCCAGTCAGAGAATGAGCAGTTCTTC. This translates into CASSGGQSENEQFF.

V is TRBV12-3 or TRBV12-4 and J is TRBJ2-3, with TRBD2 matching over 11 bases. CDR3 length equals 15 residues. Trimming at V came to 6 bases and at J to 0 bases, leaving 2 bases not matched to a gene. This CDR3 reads CASRIAGGSTDTQYF. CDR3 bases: TGTGCCAGCAGGATAGCGGGGGGGAGCACAGATACGCAGTATTTT.

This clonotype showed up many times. In nucleotides, the CDR3 is TGTGCCACCAGCAGAGTCGGGACAGTAAACAATGAGCAGTTCTTC. Translating it yields CATSRVGTVNNEQFF. V and J are TRBV15 and TRBJ2-1, with 7 bases identical to TRBD1. Trimming took 1 base from V and 5 from J; bases not matched to a gene: 5. The CDR3 sequence is 15 residues long. Per the germline V gene, CDR1 is LNHNV and CDR2 is YYDKDF (reference sequence).

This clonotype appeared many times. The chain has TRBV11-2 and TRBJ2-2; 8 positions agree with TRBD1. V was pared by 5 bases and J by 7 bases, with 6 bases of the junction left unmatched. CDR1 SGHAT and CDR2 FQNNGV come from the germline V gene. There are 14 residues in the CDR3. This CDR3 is CASSVGQGSGELFF. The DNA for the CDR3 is TGTGCCAGCAGCGTAGGACAGGGCAGCGGGGAGCTGTTTTTT.

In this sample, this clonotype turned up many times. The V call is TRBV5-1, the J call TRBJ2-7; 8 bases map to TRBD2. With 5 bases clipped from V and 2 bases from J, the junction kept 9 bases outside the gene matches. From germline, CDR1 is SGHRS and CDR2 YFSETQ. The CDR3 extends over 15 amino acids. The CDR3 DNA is TGCGCCAGCAGAGGGGCTAGCGGGCCCCCCTACGAGCAGTACTTC. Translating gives CASRGASGPPYEQYF.

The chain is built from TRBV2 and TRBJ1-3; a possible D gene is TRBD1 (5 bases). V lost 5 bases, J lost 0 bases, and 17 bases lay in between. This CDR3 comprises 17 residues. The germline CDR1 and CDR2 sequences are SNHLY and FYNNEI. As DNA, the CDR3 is TGTGCCAGCAGTCCCTTGGGAGGGGTGAGCTCTGGAAACACCATATATTTT. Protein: CASSPLGGVSSGNTIYF. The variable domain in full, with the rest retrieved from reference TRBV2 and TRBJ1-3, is EPEVTQTPSHQVTQMGQEVILRCVPISNHLYFYWYRQILGQKVEFLVSFYNNEISEKSEIFDDQFSVERPDGSNFTLKIRSTKLEDSAMYFCASSPLGGVSSGNTIYFGEGSWLTVV.

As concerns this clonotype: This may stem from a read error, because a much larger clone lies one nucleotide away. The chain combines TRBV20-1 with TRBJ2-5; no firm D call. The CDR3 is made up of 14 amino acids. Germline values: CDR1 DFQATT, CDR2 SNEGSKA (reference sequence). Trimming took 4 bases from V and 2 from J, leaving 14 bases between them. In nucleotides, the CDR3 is TGCAGTGCTACCCCCCCCGGCAGTCAAGAGACCCAGTACTTC. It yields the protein CSATPPGSQETQYF.

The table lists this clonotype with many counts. The CDR3 protein is CASAIDGTGELFF. The CDR3 nucleotides read TGTGCTAGTGCCATCGACGGAACCGGGGAGCTGTTTTTT. V and J are TRBV12-5 and TRBJ2-2; no firm D call. There are 13 residues in the CDR3. The germline V gene encodes CDR1 LGHNT and CDR2 FRNRAP. Trimming took off 7 bases at V and 5 bases at J, with 11 bases between the two ends.

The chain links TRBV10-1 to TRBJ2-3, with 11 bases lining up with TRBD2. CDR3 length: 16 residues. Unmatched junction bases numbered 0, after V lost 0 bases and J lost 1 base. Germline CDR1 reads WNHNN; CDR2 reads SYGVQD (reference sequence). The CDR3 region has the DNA TGCGCCAGCAGTGAGTCACTAGCGGGGGGCACAGATACGCAGTATTTT. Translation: CASSESLAGGTDTQYF.

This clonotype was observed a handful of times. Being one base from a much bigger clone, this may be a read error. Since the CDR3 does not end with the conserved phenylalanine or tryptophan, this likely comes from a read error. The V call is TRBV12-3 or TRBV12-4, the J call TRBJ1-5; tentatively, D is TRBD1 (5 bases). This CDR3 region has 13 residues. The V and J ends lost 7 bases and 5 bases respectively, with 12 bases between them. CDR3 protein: CASTGQTDQPQHL. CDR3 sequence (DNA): TGTGCCAGCACCGGACAAACCGATCAGCCCCAGCATCTT.

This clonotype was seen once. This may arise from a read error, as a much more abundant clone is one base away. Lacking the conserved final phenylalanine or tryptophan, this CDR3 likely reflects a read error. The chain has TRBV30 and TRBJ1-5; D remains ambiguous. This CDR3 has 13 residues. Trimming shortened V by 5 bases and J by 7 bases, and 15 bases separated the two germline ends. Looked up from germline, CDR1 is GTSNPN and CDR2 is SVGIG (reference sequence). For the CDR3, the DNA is TGTGCCTGGGGAACAAATTTTGAGCAGCCCCAGCATTCT. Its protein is CAWGTNFEQPQHS.

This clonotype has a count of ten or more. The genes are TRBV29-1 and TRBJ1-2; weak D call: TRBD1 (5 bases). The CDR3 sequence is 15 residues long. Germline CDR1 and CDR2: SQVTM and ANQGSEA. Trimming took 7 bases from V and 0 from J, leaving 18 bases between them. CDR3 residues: CSAQTGTRPNYGYTF. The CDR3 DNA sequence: TGCAGCGCCCAGACCGGGACGAGGCCTAACTATGGCTACACCTTC. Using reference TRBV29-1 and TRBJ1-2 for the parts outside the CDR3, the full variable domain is SAVISQKPSRDICQRGTSLTIQCQVDSQVTMMFWYRQQPGQSLTLIATANQGSEATYESGFVIDKFPISRPNLTFSTLTVSNMSPEDSSIYLCSAQTGTRPNYGYTFGSGTRLTVV.

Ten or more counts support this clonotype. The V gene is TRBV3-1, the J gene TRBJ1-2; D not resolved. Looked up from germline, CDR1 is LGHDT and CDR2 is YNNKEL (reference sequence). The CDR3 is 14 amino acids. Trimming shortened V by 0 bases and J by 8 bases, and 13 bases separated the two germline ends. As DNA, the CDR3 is TGTGCCAGCAGCCAAGAGGCTGGGCTTGGAGGCTACACCTTC. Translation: CASSQEAGLGGYTF.

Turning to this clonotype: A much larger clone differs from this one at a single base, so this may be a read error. In nucleotides, the CDR3 is TGTGCCAGCAGCACGCAGGGTCCAAGCTATGGCTACACCTTC. This encodes CASSTQGPSYGYTF. The rearrangement links TRBV7-9 to TRBJ1-2; D perhaps matches TRBD1 (5 bases). This CDR3 is built from 14 residues. CDR1 and CDR2 from the germline V gene are SEHNR and FQNEAQ (reference sequence). V was pared by 5 bases and J by 4 bases, with 14 bases between.